This T cell receptor (beta chain) was documented in a study of blood T cell repertoires in COVID-19. Trimming stripped 2 bases from V and 4 bases from J, with 5 bases between. CDR3 length: 11 amino acids. Germline-derived CDR1 and CDR2 are GTSNPN and SVGIG (reference sequence). Authors' processing steps: Reference gene primers were amplified, and this amplification served to estimate nucleated cell counts. Clones were read by immunoSEQ multiplex PCR, and TCRdb kept only the in-frame ones, dropping some. Clone size and the V and J calls come from that table; the DNA yielded D and trimming. This sample yields some 180,000 clones, of which 80% are seen a single time; about 7.2% belongs to the top ten.

Sequencing was done on a sample of peripheral blood. This TCR came from a man aged 60 to 69 with acute or convalescent COVID-19. The J gene is TRBJ1-2, the V gene TRBV30, with D unresolved. CDR3 amino acids: CAWSQAYGYTF. The CDR3 region has the DNA TGTGCCTGGAGTCAGGCCTATGGCTACACCTTC.